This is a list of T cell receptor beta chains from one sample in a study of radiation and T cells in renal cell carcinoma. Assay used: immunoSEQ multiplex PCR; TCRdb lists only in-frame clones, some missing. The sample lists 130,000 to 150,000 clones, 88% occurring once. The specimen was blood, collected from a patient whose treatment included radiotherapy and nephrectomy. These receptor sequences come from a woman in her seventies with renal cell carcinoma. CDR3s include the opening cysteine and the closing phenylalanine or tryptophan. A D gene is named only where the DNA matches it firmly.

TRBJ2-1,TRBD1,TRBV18,CASSPTGVNEQFF
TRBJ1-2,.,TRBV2,CASSEVRGGQNGYTF
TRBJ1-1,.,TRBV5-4,CAGSLVEGETEAFF
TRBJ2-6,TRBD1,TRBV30,CAWIGTGVSAGANVLTF
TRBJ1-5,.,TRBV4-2,CASSQAVGSNQPQHF
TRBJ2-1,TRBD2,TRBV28,CASRPTSGGNSEQFF
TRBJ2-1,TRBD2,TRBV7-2,CASSPRGIPYNEQFF
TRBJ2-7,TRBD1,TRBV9,CASSATGLVEQYF
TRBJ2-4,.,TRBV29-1,CSVEDPSRNIQYF
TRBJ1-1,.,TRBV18,CASSREGGPEAFF
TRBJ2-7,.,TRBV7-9,CASSLLSEQYF
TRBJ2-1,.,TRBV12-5,CASGLVTGYNEQFF
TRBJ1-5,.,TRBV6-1,CASSESSYSQPQHF
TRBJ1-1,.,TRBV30,CAWSTAGDTEAFF
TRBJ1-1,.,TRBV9,CASSLLGGTEAFF
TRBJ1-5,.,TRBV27,CASSFTGYQPQHF
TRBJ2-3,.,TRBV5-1,CASSFYSRTDTQYF
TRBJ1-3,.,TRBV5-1,CASSLVPGDTIYF
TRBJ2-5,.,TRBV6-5,CASSYRYDLTVETQYF
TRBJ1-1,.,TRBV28,CASSYGAGITEAFF
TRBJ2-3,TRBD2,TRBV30,CAWTVRAGVGDTQYF
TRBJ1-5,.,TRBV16,CASSPPESRQPQHF
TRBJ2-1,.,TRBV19,CASSMIRDQGEQFF
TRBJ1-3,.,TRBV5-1,CASSLYAWENTIYF
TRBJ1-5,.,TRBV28,CASSLQPPSPQHF
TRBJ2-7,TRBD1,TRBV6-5,CASRITGGHEQYF
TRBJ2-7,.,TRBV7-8,CASSLALGLSYEQYF
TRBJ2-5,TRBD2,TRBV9,CASSVASGGQETQYF
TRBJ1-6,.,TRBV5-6,CASSGKGRNSPLHF
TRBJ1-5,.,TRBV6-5,CASSYNMDQPQHF
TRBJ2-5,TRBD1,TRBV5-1,CASSLSAQGQGRQTQYF
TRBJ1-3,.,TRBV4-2,CASSPTLLSSGNTIYF
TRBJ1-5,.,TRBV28,CASSLLGNQPQHF
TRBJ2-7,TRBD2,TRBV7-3,CASSFGGDSYEQYF
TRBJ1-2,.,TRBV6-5,CASSFKPNYGYTF
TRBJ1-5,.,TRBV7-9,CASSQGQRNQPQHF
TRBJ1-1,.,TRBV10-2,CASSGQAGTEAFF
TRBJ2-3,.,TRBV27,CASSFIQATDTQYF
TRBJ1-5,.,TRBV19,CASTLGGSWQPQHF
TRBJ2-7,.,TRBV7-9,CASSFLTGSLYEQYF
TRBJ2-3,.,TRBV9,CASSEATMDTQYF
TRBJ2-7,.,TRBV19,CASSMGPGSSYEQYF
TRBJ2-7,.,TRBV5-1,CASSAVLANEQYF
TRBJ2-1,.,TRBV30,CAWSVVQGYNEQFF
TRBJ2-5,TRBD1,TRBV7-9,CASSLAGWTGPQYQETQYF
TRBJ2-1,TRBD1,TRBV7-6,CASSSTGASSYNEQFF
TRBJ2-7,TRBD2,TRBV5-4,CASSLERGATYEQYF
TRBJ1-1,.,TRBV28,CASSSGSTEAFF
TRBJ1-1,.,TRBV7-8,CASSLRVMNTEAFF
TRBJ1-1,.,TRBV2,CASIYRTNTEAFF
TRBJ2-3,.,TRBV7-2,CASSLAARRASEQYF
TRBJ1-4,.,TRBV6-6,CASRREKLFF
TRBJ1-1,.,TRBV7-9,CASSLALWYEAFF
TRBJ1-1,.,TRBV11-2,CASSLVRHLEAFF